This T cell receptor beta chain was identified during a study of CD8 T cells in ankylosing spondylitis (dated by TCRdb to the late 2010s). About the study as a whole: To find TCR variants linked to disease, the study profiled T cell receptor beta repertoires in ankylosing spondylitis patients and healthy donors. Peripheral blood was sampled, and synovial fluid was also collected from ankylosing spondylitis patients. The full study cohort was made up of about two dozen ankylosing spondylitis patients and 95 to 130 healthy donors.

This clonotype was seen a few times. Its antigen target is currently unknown. Within one base of it there is no much larger clone, and no base qualities were kept. Study-level results and caveats: Blood from ankylosing spondylitis patients appeared to be characterized by a TCR beta motif made up of seven or eight highly homologous amino acid variants. Some of the motif variants had been reported before in the synovial fluid and blood of reactive arthritis patients, a finding that suggests common disease-initiation mechanisms. In peripheral blood, the disease-linked clones were found at relatively low frequencies and had a CD8+ phenotype. According to the report, matched synovial fluid samples from ankylosing spondylitis patients were significantly enriched for the disease-linked clones.

Based on the germline V gene, the CDR1 and CDR2 sequences are SQVTM and ANQGSEA. V and J are truncated by 1 base and 2 bases respectively, leaving an intervening sequence of 18 bases. The CDR3 contains 16 residues, cysteine and phenylalanine counted. Just the 48-base CDR3 DNA is kept, in frame starting at base 1. The listed sequencing device is Illumina HiSeq 2500. Quantitative 5'-RACE with molecular barcodes was used to prepare TCR beta libraries. The paper's data handling went like this. A new computational method, built on a probabilistic model of VDJ rearrangement, was used to identify disease-linked TCR variants. The raw public reads went through TCRdb reprocessing: fastp at Q25, MiXCR clone calling, in-frame beta chains kept. CDR3 protein sequences are deduplicated, and each keeps its most common genes and DNA. The V and J calls follow TCRdb's processing rather than the paper's. The sample table records over 600,000 distinct CDR3 sequences; roughly 20% of these occur just once. Roughly a fifth of the sample is taken by the ten largest.

Recombination connected TRBV29-1 to TRBJ2-7; the D call could be TRBD1 or TRBD2, with each sharing 5 bases. Sequences were obtained from blood, either unsorted or a sorted T cell fraction (not recorded which). This TCR was sampled from a male donor with ankylosing spondylitis. This receptor carries the CDR3 CSVEGSGTPDTYEQYF. The DNA is as follows: TGCAGCGTTGAAGGCTCCGGGACGCCGGATACCTACGAGCAGTACTTC.